The 16 T cell receptor beta chains below all came from one sample that was sequenced in a study of T-cell reconstitution after alpha-beta-depleted transplantation in children. Unique molecular identifiers were incorporated during preparation of the TCRbeta library. From the PCR reads, TCRdb called clonotypes with MiXCR, one entry per CDR3 protein. Of around 93,000 distinct CDR3 sequences listed, 7% to 9% are singletons. The specimen comprised PBMCs from the stem cell graft donor, sampled from the stem cell graft. The receptors stem from a human donor who donated a stem cell graft to a child with congenital amegakaryocytic thrombocytopenia.

At least ten counts were recorded for this clonotype. The chain has TRBV15 and TRBJ2-5, with a tentative D call TRBD1 (5 bases). Deletions cut 5 bases from V and 5 bases from J, with 15 bases between. The germline gives CDR1 LNHNV, CDR2 YYDKDF (reference sequence). CDR3 length: 14 amino acids. The CDR3 bases are TGTGCCACCAGCCAGGGATCCGGTTGGGAGACCCAGTACTTC. This sequence encodes CATSQGSGWETQYF.

Many counts were recorded for this clonotype. The genes are TRBV4-1 and TRBJ2-5; D possibly corresponds to TRBD1 (5 bases). V lost 5 bases and J 2 bases, leaving 15 bases between the germline ends. The CDR3 runs to 15 residues. Germline assignment: CDR1 MGHRA and CDR2 YSYEKL. The CDR3 DNA follows: TGCGCCAGCAGCTATCTGAAAGGGGAACAAGAGACCCAGTACTTC. Its translation is CASSYLKGEQETQYF.

There are many counts of this clonotype. The rearrangement joins TRBV10-3 to TRBJ1-1; D not certain. The CDR3 contains 14 residues. The germline V gene encodes CDR1 ENHRY and CDR2 SYGVKD. Trimming removed 6 bases at V and 1 base at J, with 12 bases between. CDR3 region: CAIRSGVGNTEAFF. The CDR3 DNA sequence: TGTGCCATCAGGAGTGGGGTGGGGAACACTGAAGCTTTCTTT.

This clonotype was counted many times. V and J are TRBV20-1 and TRBJ2-5; TRBD2 agrees at 7 bases. CDR3 length: 15 amino acids. The V segment lost 4 bases and the J segment 3 bases; nucleotides outside the gene matches: 11. Germline V gene data show CDR1 as DFQATT and CDR2 as SNEGSKA (reference sequence). CDR3 sequence (DNA): TGCAGTGCTATTGATCGGCCAGCGGGGAAAGAGACCCAGTACTTC. Translated, it gives CSAIDRPAGKETQYF.

This clonotype was seen a few times. The rearrangement uses TRBV20-1 and TRBJ2-3; D possibly uses TRBD1 or TRBD2 (5 bases each). The CDR3 covers 15 residues. Trimming took 5 bases from V and 1 from J, leaving 16 bases between them. Germline V gene sequence: CDR1 DFQATT, CDR2 SNEGSKA (reference sequence). The CDR3 loop is CSAAGPGPGTDTQYF. The DNA of the CDR3 is TGCAGTGCTGCCGGACCGGGACCCGGCACAGATACGCAGTATTTT.

This clonotype has ten or more counts. V and J are TRBV5-6 and TRBJ2-1; D may be TRBD2 (6 bases). Germline V CDR1 and CDR2: SGHDT, YYEEEE. With 4 bases removed from V and 1 base from J, the gap between germline ends came to 9 bases. This CDR3 has 14 residues. CDR3 in amino acids: CASSPGTSYNEQFF. CDR3 nucleotides: TGTGCCAGCAGCCCTGGGACTTCCTACAATGAGCAGTTCTTC.

This chain links TRBV10-3 with TRBJ2-3; maybe TRBD1 (6 bases). The V end was cut by 6 bases, the J end by 0 bases, with 16 bases between. Germline V lookup: CDR1 ENHRY, CDR2 SYGVKD. The CDR3 is 16 amino acids. The CDR3 coding sequence is TGTGCCATCAGCCCTAGACAGGCTGAAAGCACAGATACGCAGTATTTT. Encoded protein: CAISPRQAESTDTQYF.

This clonotype has ten or more counts. V usage is TRBV3-1 and J usage is TRBJ2-1; D is undetermined. CDR1 and CDR2 (germline): LGHDT, YNNKEL (reference sequence). V dropped 6 bases and J dropped 10 bases, with 19 bases sitting between them. This CDR3 comprises 14 residues. The CDR3 DNA sequence: TGTGCCAGCAGTCGCCTCAGAGTCGGCAACGAGCAGTTCTTC. Amino acid sequence: CASSRLRVGNEQFF.

Ten or more counts support this clonotype. The chain employs TRBV6-1 and TRBJ2-1; 7 bases line up with TRBD2. With 5 bases clipped from V and 10 bases from J, the junction kept 8 bases outside the gene matches. Germline-derived CDR1 and CDR2 are MNHNS and SASEGT. The CDR3 covers 13 residues. CDR3 region: CASSRAKLAEQFF. The CDR3 nucleotides are TGTGCCAGCAGTAGAGCGAAACTAGCGGAGCAGTTCTTC.

This clonotype was picked up many times. The chain combines TRBV7-2 with TRBJ2-5; D perhaps matches TRBD2 (5 bases). The CDR3 totals 16 residues. V lost 5 bases and J lost 5, with 21 bases in between. Germline V gene sequence: CDR1 SGHTA, CDR2 FQGNSA. For the CDR3, the DNA is TGTGCCAGCAGCCAAACTAGTGGAGGATTTTCCGAGACCCAGTACTTC. Translated: CASSQTSGGFSETQYF.

This clonotype was counted ten times or more. The chain uses TRBV10-3 and TRBJ2-7; 12 bases map to TRBD2. The V gene's germline CDR1 is ENHRY and CDR2 SYGVKD. Germline trimming cut 3 bases from V and 3 bases from J; bases unmatched to any gene: 0. The length of the CDR3 is 14 residues. Written as DNA, the CDR3 is TGTGCCATCAGTGAACTAGCGGGAGGCTACGAGCAGTACTTC. Protein: CAISELAGGYEQYF.

This clonotype was observed many times. The chain recombines TRBV4-1 with TRBJ2-7; D is undetermined. V was trimmed by 4 bases and J by 4 bases, leaving 14 bases between them. The germline gives CDR1 MGHRA, CDR2 YSYEKL. The CDR3 is made up of 14 amino acids. The CDR3 DNA reads as TGCGCCAGCAGCCCCTACTTGGACGGTTACGAGCAGTACTTC. Amino acid sequence: CASSPYLDGYEQYF.

This clonotype was recorded many times. The chain carries TRBV19 and TRBJ2-3, with D uncertain. V lost 1 base, J lost 3 bases, and 5 bases lay in between. The germline V gene encodes CDR1 LNHDA and CDR2 SQIVND (reference sequence). The CDR3 has 13 amino acids. Here the CDR3 reads CASSIVRTDTQYF. CDR3 DNA sequence: TGTGCCAGTAGTATAGTCAGGACAGATACGCAGTATTTT. Full variable domain (remainder filled in from reference TRBV19 and TRBJ2-3): DGGITQSPKYLFRKEGQNVTLSCEQNLNHDAMYWYRQDPGQGLRLIYYSQIVNDFQKGDIAEGYSVSREKKESFPLTVTSAQKNPTAFYLCASSIVRTDTQYFGPGTRLTVL.

This clonotype appeared many times. The chain uses TRBV27 and TRBJ2-3; D is perhaps TRBD2 (6 bases). This CDR3 contains 13 residues. The germline CDR1 and CDR2 sequences are MNHEY and SMNVEV (reference sequence). V was clipped by 3 bases and J by 3 bases, with 7 bases between them. DNA of the CDR3: TGTGCCAGCAGTTTCGGGGGTACAGATACGCAGTATTTT. Amino acids: CASSFGGTDTQYF.

This clonotype appeared many times. The CDR3 DNA reads TGTGCCAGCAGCTCGACCGGGACGAGCTCCTACAATGAGCAGTTCTTC. It codes for CASSSTGTSSYNEQFF. This chain links TRBV5-5 with TRBJ2-1; D is tentatively TRBD1 or TRBD2 (5 bases each). Germline V gene lookup returns CDR1 SGHKS and CDR2 YYEKEE (reference sequence). The CDR3 is 16 amino acids. V dropped 3 bases and J dropped 0 bases, with 13 bases sitting between them. Full variable domain (remainder filled in from reference TRBV5-5 and TRBJ2-1): DAGVTQSPTHLIKTRGQQVTLRCSPISGHKSVSWYQQVLGQGPQFIFQYYEKEERGRGNFPDRFSARQFPNYSSELNVNALLLGDSALYLCASSSTGTSSYNEQFFGPGTRLTVL.

At least ten counts were recorded for this clonotype. This chain links TRBV5-1 with TRBJ2-3; D might be TRBD2 (6 bases). Germline values: CDR1 SGHRS, CDR2 YFSETQ. V was shortened by 4 bases and J by 0 bases, with 12 bases between the two germline ends. The CDR3 consists of 15 residues. The CDR3 spells CASSTAGSSTDTQYF. CDR3 DNA: TGCGCCAGCAGCACCGCGGGGTCGAGCACAGATACGCAGTATTTT.